This TCR beta chain derives from a study of cytomegalovirus exposure and HLA in healthy donors. Study-level points and caveats: It was reportedly the case that the classifier diagnosed cytomegalovirus status with high specificity and sensitivity.

Germline CDR1 SNHLY, CDR2 FYNNEI. The CDR3 consists of 15 residues. Between the trimmed V and J ends, which lost 8 bases and 2 bases, there was a span of 16 bases. TCRdb's table, derived via immunoSEQ multiplex PCR, lists solely in-frame clones and lacks some. In the table there are tens of thousands of clones, more than 80% of which are singletons. Concerning this clone itself: Its antigen is not known.

The donors were members of the validation cohort, which comprised 120 subjects and was separate from the first cohort of roughly 700 subjects. The sequenced sample was PBMCs. This TCR came from a woman aged 18-29 years in good health and CMV-seronegative. The chain is built from TRBV2 and TRBJ2-1; D perhaps matches TRBD1 (6 bases). The CDR3 loop is CASLNRVNPYNEQFF. DNA for the CDR3: TGTGCCAGCCTCAACAGGGTCAACCCCTACAATGAGCAGTTCTTC.